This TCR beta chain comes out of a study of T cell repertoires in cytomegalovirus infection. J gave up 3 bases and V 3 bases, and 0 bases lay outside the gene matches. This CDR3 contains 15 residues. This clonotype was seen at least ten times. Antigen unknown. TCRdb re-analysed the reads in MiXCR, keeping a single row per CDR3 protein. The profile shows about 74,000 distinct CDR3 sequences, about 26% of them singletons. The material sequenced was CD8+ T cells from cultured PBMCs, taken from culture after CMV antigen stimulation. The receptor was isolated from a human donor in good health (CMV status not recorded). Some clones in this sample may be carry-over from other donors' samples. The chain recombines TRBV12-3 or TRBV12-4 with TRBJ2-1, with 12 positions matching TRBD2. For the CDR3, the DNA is TGTGCCAGCAGTTTGACTAGCGGGAGCTACAATGAGCAGTTCTTC. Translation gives CASSLTSGSYNEQFF.